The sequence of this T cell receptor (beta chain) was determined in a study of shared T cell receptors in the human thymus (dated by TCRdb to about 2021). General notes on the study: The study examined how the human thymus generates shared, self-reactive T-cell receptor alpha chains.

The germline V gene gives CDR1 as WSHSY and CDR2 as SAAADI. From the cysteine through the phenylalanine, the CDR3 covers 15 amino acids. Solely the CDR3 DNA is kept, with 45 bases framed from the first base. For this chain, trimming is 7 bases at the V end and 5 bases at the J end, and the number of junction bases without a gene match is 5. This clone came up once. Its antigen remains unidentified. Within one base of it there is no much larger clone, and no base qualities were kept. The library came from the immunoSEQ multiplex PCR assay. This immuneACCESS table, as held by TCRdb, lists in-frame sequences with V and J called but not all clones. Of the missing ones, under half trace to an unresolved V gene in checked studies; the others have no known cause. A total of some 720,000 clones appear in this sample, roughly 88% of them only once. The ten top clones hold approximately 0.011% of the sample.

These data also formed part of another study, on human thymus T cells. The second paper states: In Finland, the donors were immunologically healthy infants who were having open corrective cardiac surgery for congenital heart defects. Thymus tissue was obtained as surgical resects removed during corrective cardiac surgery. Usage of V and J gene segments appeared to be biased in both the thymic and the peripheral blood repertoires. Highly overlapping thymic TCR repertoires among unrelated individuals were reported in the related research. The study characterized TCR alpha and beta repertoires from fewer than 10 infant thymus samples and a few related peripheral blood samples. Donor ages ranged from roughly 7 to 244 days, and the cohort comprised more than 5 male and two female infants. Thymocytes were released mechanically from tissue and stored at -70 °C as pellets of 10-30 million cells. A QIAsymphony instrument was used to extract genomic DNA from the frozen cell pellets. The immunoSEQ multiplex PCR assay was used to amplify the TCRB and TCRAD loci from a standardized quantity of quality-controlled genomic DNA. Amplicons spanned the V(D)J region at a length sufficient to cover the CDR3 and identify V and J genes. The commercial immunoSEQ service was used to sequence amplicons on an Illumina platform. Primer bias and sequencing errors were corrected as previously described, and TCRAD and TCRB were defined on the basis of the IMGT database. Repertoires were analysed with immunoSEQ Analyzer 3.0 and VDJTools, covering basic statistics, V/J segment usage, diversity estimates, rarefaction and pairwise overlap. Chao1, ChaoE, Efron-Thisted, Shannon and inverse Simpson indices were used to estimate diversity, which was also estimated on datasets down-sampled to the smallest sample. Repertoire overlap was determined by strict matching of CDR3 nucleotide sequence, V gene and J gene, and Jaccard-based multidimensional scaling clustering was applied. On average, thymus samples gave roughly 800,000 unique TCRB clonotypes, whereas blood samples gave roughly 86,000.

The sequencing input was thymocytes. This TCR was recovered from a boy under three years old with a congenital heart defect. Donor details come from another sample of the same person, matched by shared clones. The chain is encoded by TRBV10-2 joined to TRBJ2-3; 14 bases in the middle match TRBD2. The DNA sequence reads TGCGCCAGCACCGGGACTAGCGGGAGTAAAGATACGCAGTATTTT. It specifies CASTGTSGSKDTQYF.